This entry lists 30 T cell receptor beta chains sequenced from one sample in a study of T cell responses to AZD1222 COVID-19 vaccine. Sequencing used immunoSEQ multiplex PCR; TCRdb keeps in-frame clones, though not all of them. Of 150,000 or so clones listed, approximately 91% were seen once; the top ten hold approximately 1.2%. The sample here was peripheral blood, taken 28 days after the second AZD1222 dose. These receptors originate from an adult who received the AZD1222 COVID-19 vaccine.

CDR3: CASSSRLDTEAFF. The CDR3 nucleotides are TGTGCCAGCAGCTCCCGGTTAGACACTGAAGCTTTCTTT. The V call is TRBV9, the J call TRBJ1-1, with D unclear. The V end lost 4 bases, the J end lost 3 bases, and 10 bases lay between the germline ends. The CDR3 runs to 13 residues. Germline CDR1 reads SGDLS; CDR2 reads YYNGEE.

The chain combines TRBV7-8 with TRBJ2-5; D gene uncertain. This CDR3 comprises 14 residues. Per germline, CDR1 SGHVS and CDR2 FQNEAQ. Trimming took off 6 bases at V and 5 bases at J, with 16 bases between the two ends. As DNA, the CDR3 is TGTGCCAGCAGATCTTGGCGGACCTATGAGACCCAGTACTTC. It is translated as CASRSWRTYETQYF.

This rearrangement joins TRBV11-2 to TRBJ2-6; D may be TRBD1 (6 bases). CDR1 and CDR2 (germline): SGHAT, FQNNGV. V dropped 5 bases and J dropped 1 base, with 6 bases sitting between them. This CDR3 is built from 14 residues. The CDR3 DNA is TGTGCCAGCAGCGACAGGTCTGGGGCCAACGTCCTGACTTTC. Protein: CASSDRSGANVLTF. Filled out from reference TRBV11-2 and TRBJ2-6, the complete variable domain reads EAGVAQSPRYKIIEKRQSVAFWCNPISGHATLYWYQQILGQGPKLLIQFQNNGVVDDSQLPKDRFSAERLKGVDSTLKIQPAKLEDSAVYLCASSDRSGANVLTFGAGSRLTVL.

V is TRBV2 and J is TRBJ2-7, with 9 bases lining up with TRBD1. This CDR3 is 14 amino acids long. Germline CDR1 is SNHLY and CDR2 is FYNNEI. The V and J ends lost 6 bases and 6 bases, in that order; junction bases with no gene match: 9. The CDR3 DNA follows: TGTGCCAGCAGAGACAGGGGGATTATGCGCGAGCAGTACTTC. As protein: CASRDRGIMREQYF.

The gene calls are TRBV25-1 and TRBJ2-7; 9 nucleotides align to TRBD1. CDR3 length: 14 residues. Unmatched junction bases numbered 6, after V lost 6 bases and J lost 3 bases. Per the germline V gene, CDR1 is MGHDK and CDR2 is SYGVNS. This CDR3 is CASRGTGKGYEQYF. DNA for the CDR3: TGTGCCAGCAGGGGGACAGGGAAGGGCTACGAGCAGTACTTC.

The chain joins TRBV4-2 to TRBJ2-3, with 10 bases fitting TRBD2. Trimming cost V 0 bases and J 6 bases; bases outside gene matches: 12. The germline V gene has CDR1 LGHNA and CDR2 YNFKEQ. The CDR3 length is 18 residues. This CDR3 reads CASSQDHRSGGAGDTQYF. The CDR3 region has the DNA TGTGCCAGCAGCCAAGATCATAGGAGCGGGGGGGCCGGGGATACGCAGTATTTT.

The chain is built from TRBV7-2 and TRBJ2-7; 7 bases line up with TRBD1. Germline CDR1 is SGHTA and CDR2 is FQGNSA. V shed 0 bases, J shed 5 bases, and the junction held 16 bases outside the gene matches. CDR3 length equals 18 residues. The CDR3 loop reads CASSLASLTGLFRNEQYF. For the CDR3, the DNA is TGTGCCAGCAGCTTAGCATCTCTGACAGGGCTGTTTAGAAACGAGCAGTACTTC.

The genes are TRBV6-5 and TRBJ2-7, with TRBD2 matching over 7 bases. The CDR3 is 14 residues long. V shed 6 bases and J 2 bases; nucleotides not matched to a gene: 7. Per germline, CDR1 MNHEY and CDR2 SVGAGI. Written as DNA, the CDR3 is TGTGCCAGCAGCTACCGGGACTATACCTACGAGCAGTACTTC. This gives the protein CASSYRDYTYEQYF.

V gene TRBV3-1 (or the pseudogene TRBV3-2) combines with J gene TRBJ1-1; D ambiguous. Trimming shortened V by 2 bases and J by 6 bases, and 13 bases separated the two germline ends. Germline-derived CDR1 and CDR2 are LGHDT and YNNKEL (reference sequence). The length of the CDR3 is 14 residues. In DNA form, the CDR3 reads TGTGCCAGCAGCCAATATGAGGGCTTTGCTGAAGCTTTCTTT. As protein: CASSQYEGFAEAFF.

This chain joins TRBV11-3 and TRBJ2-7; D may correspond to TRBD1 or TRBD2 (7 bases each). The CDR3 length is 14 residues. Germline lookup yields CDR1 SGHNT and CDR2 YENEEA. V was cut by 5 bases and J by 5 bases, with 16 bases left in between. The CDR3 region has the DNA TGTGCCAGCAGCCCGGGACAGCGGGATGACGAGCAGTACTTC. It codes for CASSPGQRDDEQYF. Combining the CDR3 with reference TRBV11-3 and TRBJ2-7 gives the whole variable domain EAGVVQSPRYKIIEKKQPVAFWCNPISGHNTLYWYLQNLGQGPELLIRYENEEAVDDSQLPKDRFSAERLKGVDSTLKIQPAELGDSAVYLCASSPGQRDDEQYFGPGTRLTVT.

CDR3 nucleotides: TGTGCCAGCAGTCCCGGACTAGTTTTTTTCACCGGGGAGCTGTTTTTT. Its translation: CASSPGLVFFTGELFF. This chain joins TRBV6-4 and TRBJ2-2, with 7 nucleotides matching TRBD2. The CDR3 contains 16 residues. V was pared by 5 bases and J by 4 bases, with 10 bases of the junction left unmatched. Germline values: CDR1 MRHNA, CDR2 SNTAGT.

The J gene is TRBJ2-3, the V gene TRBV7-2; TRBD2 aligns across 8 bases. This CDR3 spans 15 amino acids. V gave up 1 base and J gave up 4 bases; unmatched junction bases: 4. The germline gives CDR1 SGHTA, CDR2 FQGNSA. CDR3 region: CASSLDGGASDTQYF. The DNA of the CDR3 is TGTGCCAGCAGCTTAGACGGGGGGGCATCAGATACGCAGTATTTT.

V gene TRBV3-1 (or the pseudogene TRBV3-2) combines with J gene TRBJ2-3, with 9 bases that match TRBD2. The V and J ends lost 4 bases and 2 bases, in that order; junction bases with no gene match: 7. The length of the CDR3 is 16 residues. Per the germline V gene, CDR1 is LGHDT and CDR2 is YNNKEL (reference sequence). The CDR3 DNA is TGTGCCAGCAGCCCCATAGCGGGGGCCACCACAGATACGCAGTATTTT. Protein product: CASSPIAGATTDTQYF.

This clone was seen a single time. The chain has TRBV2 and TRBJ1-5, with D possibly being TRBD1 (5 bases). Germline CDR1 reads SNHLY; CDR2 reads FYNNEI. Trimming stripped 0 bases from V and 9 bases from J, with 9 bases between. The length of the CDR3 is 13 residues. The CDR3 DNA reads as TGTGCCAGCAGTGAAGCGCGGGACCGGCCCCAGCATTTT. It translates to CASSEARDRPQHF.

V and J are TRBV15 and TRBJ2-7; 12 positions agree with TRBD1. The CDR3 runs to 16 residues. Per the germline V gene, CDR1 is LNHNV and CDR2 is YYDKDF (reference sequence). Trimming at V came to 3 bases and at J to 2 bases, leaving 5 bases not matched to a gene. CDR3 in amino acids: CATSRAGTGGPYEQYF. In DNA form, the CDR3 reads TGTGCCACCAGCAGGGCCGGGACAGGGGGCCCCTACGAGCAGTACTTC.

The chain uses TRBV7-2 and TRBJ1-4, with no clear D. Trimming shortened V by 1 base and J by 5 bases, and 11 bases separated the two germline ends. The CDR3 extends over 15 amino acids. Germline CDR1 is SGHTA and CDR2 is FQGNSA. The DNA of the CDR3 is TGTGCCAGCAGCTTAGATGGCAGATGGAATGAAAAACTGTTTTTT. It codes for CASSLDGRWNEKLFF.

This clone was seen once. V is TRBV27 and J is TRBJ2-1; no clear D gene. CDR1 and CDR2 from the germline V gene are MNHEY and SMNVEV (reference sequence). With 6 bases removed from V and 0 bases from J, the gap between germline ends came to 6 bases. This CDR3 spans 13 amino acids. The CDR3, as DNA: TGTGCCAGCAGGATGGACTCCTACAATGAGCAGTTCTTC. This translates into CASRMDSYNEQFF.

The chain joins TRBV19 to TRBJ2-1; 7 nucleotides align to TRBD2. The CDR3 has 12 residues. The V gene's germline CDR1 is LNHDA and CDR2 SQIVND (reference sequence). J was trimmed by 9 bases and V by 1 base; bases with no gene match: 0. CDR3 sequence (DNA): TGTGCCAGTAGTATAGGGGGGGGTGAGCAGTTCTTC. As protein: CASSIGGGEQFF.

The chain is built from TRBV11-2 and TRBJ2-7; TRBD1 matches at 12 bases. Looked up from germline, CDR1 is SGHAT and CDR2 is FQNNGV. V shed 3 bases, J shed 5 bases, and the junction held 11 bases outside the gene matches. The CDR3 runs 17 residues. CDR3 region: CASSFFAQGTGGHEQYF. CDR3 DNA sequence: TGTGCCAGCAGCTTCTTTGCCCAGGGGACAGGGGGCCACGAGCAGTACTTC.

This chain connects TRBV11-2 to TRBJ2-7, with D perhaps matching TRBD1 (6 bases). Deletions cut 6 bases from V and 4 bases from J, with 25 bases between. The CDR3 sequence is 17 residues long. Germline V gene lookup returns CDR1 SGHAT and CDR2 FQNNGV. This CDR3 is CASRPIRDPRGGYEQYF. The CDR3 nucleotides read TGTGCCAGCAGGCCGATCCGGGACCCAAGAGGGGGATACGAGCAGTACTTC.

The V gene is TRBV5-1, the J gene TRBJ1-1; D possibly corresponds to TRBD1 (5 bases). The germline CDR1 and CDR2 sequences are SGHRS and YFSETQ. V gave up 3 bases and J gave up 8 bases, with 23 bases separating them. This CDR3 comprises 16 residues. DNA for the CDR3: TGCGCCAGCAGCTCCCACTTTTCCCAGGGTTCTCCCGAAGCTTTCTTT. Its protein product is CASSSHFSQGSPEAFF.

The chain has TRBV19 and TRBJ1-3; TRBD1 aligns across 7 bases. The CDR3 extends over 16 amino acids. V gave up 2 bases and J gave up 0 bases; unmatched junction bases: 4. CDR1 is LNHDA and CDR2 is SQIVND in the germline V gene (reference sequence). The CDR3: CASSISRGTSGNTIYF. As DNA, the CDR3 is TGTGCCAGTAGTATAAGCAGGGGGACCTCTGGAAACACCATATATTTT.

Here the CDR3 DNA reads TGTGCCAGCAGATTGGACAAGTACAATGAGCAGTTCTTC. This encodes CASRLDKYNEQFF. This chain connects TRBV28 to TRBJ2-1; maybe TRBD1 (5 bases). The ends were cut back, 6 bases at V and 4 bases at J, with 10 bases in the middle. Germline V gives CDR1 MDHEN, CDR2 SYDVKM. This CDR3 has 13 residues.

The table lists this clone with a few counts. V usage is TRBV2 and J usage is TRBJ1-2; D remains ambiguous. Germline V CDR1 and CDR2: SNHLY, FYNNEI. CDR3 length: 15 residues. V shed 3 bases and J shed 5 bases, with 16 bases lying between them. CDR3 coding DNA: TGTGCCAGCAGTGATTTGAGGGAAACCCGATATGGCTACACCTTC. Its translation: CASSDLRETRYGYTF.

This chain links TRBV27 with TRBJ1-2; D ambiguous. The V and J ends lost 4 bases and 4 bases respectively, with 7 bases between them. CDR1 MNHEY and CDR2 SMNVEV come from the germline V gene (reference sequence). The CDR3 sequence is 12 residues long. The CDR3 nucleotides read TGTGCCAGCAGTTCCCAAGGCTATGGCTACACCTTC. This sequence encodes CASSSQGYGYTF.

This chain uses TRBV5-4 with TRBJ2-7, with TRBD2 identical over 8 bases. Germline assignment: CDR1 SGHNT and CDR2 YYREEE (reference sequence). The CDR3 has 13 residues. The junction had 3 bases not matched to a gene; V was cut back by 2 bases and J by 5 bases. CDR3 region: CASSFRGGNEQYF. The CDR3 DNA sequence: TGTGCCAGCAGCTTCCGGGGGGGGAACGAGCAGTACTTC.

The chain uses TRBV29-1 and TRBJ1-1, with 7 positions matching TRBD1. CDR1 is SQVTM, CDR2 ANQGSEA, per germline. J lost 7 bases, V lost 4 bases, and 9 bases had no gene match. CDR3 length: 13 amino acids. The CDR3 sequence is CSVGARQGFEAFF. The CDR3 DNA reads TGCAGCGTTGGGGCCCGACAGGGATTTGAAGCTTTCTTT.

The chain couples TRBV7-9 to TRBJ1-1, with D possibly TRBD1 on 6 matching bases. This CDR3 contains 14 residues. CDR1 SEHNR and CDR2 FQNEAQ come from the germline V gene (reference sequence). V lost 0 bases to trimming and J lost 5 bases, with 10 bases between them. The CDR3 nucleotides read TGTGCCAGCAGCTTAGCGTGGGGGCGAACTGAAGCTTTCTTT. Translating it yields CASSLAWGRTEAFF.

V and J are TRBV27 and TRBJ2-3; tentatively, D is TRBD2 (6 bases). The ends were cut back, 5 bases at V and 0 bases at J, with 9 bases in the middle. Germline lookup yields CDR1 MNHEY and CDR2 SMNVEV (reference sequence). This CDR3 comprises 14 residues. DNA for the CDR3: TGTGCCAGCAGTCTAGGACTAAGCACAGATACGCAGTATTTT. Translating gives CASSLGLSTDTQYF.

This clone was counted a few times. The V gene is TRBV7-3, the J gene TRBJ1-1; perhaps TRBD1 as D (6 bases). The CDR3 contains 14 residues. V lost 4 bases and J lost 5, with 14 bases in between. Germline lookup yields CDR1 SGHTA and CDR2 FQGTGA. CDR3 DNA sequence: TGTGCCAGCAGCTCCCAGGGGAGAGGGACTGAAGCTTTCTTT. Translated: CASSSQGRGTEAFF.